This record looks at one TCR beta chain sequence and its context. Its antigen remains unknown. Primers: 60 Vbeta forward and 13 Jbeta reverse. Clones were read by immunoSEQ multiplex PCR, and TCRdb kept only the in-frame ones, dropping some. This sample's clone table lists about 50,000 clones. This record comes from a study of cytomegalovirus exposure and HLA in healthy donors. Study-level points and caveats: Fewer N-insertions (relative to the approximately 670-donor mean) were reportedly seen in an Asian-associated ancestry cluster in a later analysis. Per published accounts, TCR beta sequences correctly predicted the HLA-A and HLA-B alleles of most subjects. Common viral pathogens were later found to be apparently linked to several of the most significant clusters.

Sequenced sample: PBMCs. The clonotype originates from a woman between 40 and 55 years old in good health and CMV-seronegative.

The CDR3 coding sequence is TGTGCCAGCACCGGGACAGGGGGGGAGACCCAGTACTTC. Protein sequence: CASTGTGGETQYF. This chain uses TRBV25-1 with TRBJ2-5, with 11 bases lining up with TRBD1. V gave up 7 bases and J gave up 5 bases; unmatched junction bases: 3. In germline, CDR1 is MGHDK, CDR2 SYGVNS. The length of the CDR3 is 13 residues.